The 26 T cell receptor beta chains below all came from one sample that was sequenced in a study of TIL therapy for anti-PD-1-resistant metastatic lung cancer. Time point described: pre-treatment sample, taken before nivolumab and TIL therapy. The immunoSEQ assay was v3. Profiled with immunoSEQ multiplex PCR; TCRdb holds only in-frame clones, not every one. This table has just over 20,000 clones, 60% to 85% appearing once. The sample was blood, taken at baseline. The receptors here all came from a person between 25 and 80 years old with non-small cell lung cancer.

This chain links TRBV7-2 with TRBJ2-5; D perhaps matches TRBD2 (6 bases). The V and J ends lost 1 base and 8 bases respectively, with 11 bases between them. Germline V gene data show CDR1 as SGHTA and CDR2 as FQGNSA. The CDR3 length is 13 residues. The CDR3 nucleotides read TGTGCCAGCAGCTTAGGCGGGCGGGGTACCCAGTACTTC. Its protein is CASSLGGRGTQYF. The full variable domain, with the rest looked up from reference TRBV7-2 and TRBJ2-5, is GAGVSQSPSNKVTEKGKDVELRCDPISGHTALYWYRQSLGQGLEFLIYFQGNSAPDKSGLPSDRFSAERTGGSVSTLTIQRTQQEDSAVYLCASSLGGRGTQYFGPGTRLLVL.

This clone has just one count. J is TRBJ1-5 and V is TRBV5-5; TRBD1 aligns across 8 bases. The ends lost 4 bases at V and 6 bases at J; junction bases unmatched: 6. Per germline, CDR1 SGHKS and CDR2 YYEKEE (reference sequence). This CDR3 contains 14 residues. The CDR3 DNA sequence: TGTGCCAGCAGCGCAGGGGGCGATGGTCAGCCCCAGCATTTT. Its protein product is CASSAGGDGQPQHF. Filled out from reference TRBV5-5 and TRBJ1-5, the complete variable domain reads DAGVTQSPTHLIKTRGQQVTLRCSPISGHKSVSWYQQVLGQGPQFIFQYYEKEERGRGNFPDRFSARQFPNYSSELNVNALLLGDSALYLCASSAGGDGQPQHFGDGTRLSIL.

In this sample, this clone turned up a few times. The sample has other DNA sequences that encode this CDR3 too. The chain joins TRBV9 to TRBJ2-7; 12 bases line up with TRBD2. This CDR3 spans 15 amino acids. V shed 0 bases, J shed 5 bases, and the junction held 3 bases outside the gene matches. Germline V lookup: CDR1 SGDLS, CDR2 YYNGEE. The DNA of the CDR3 is TGTGCCAGCAGCGTAGGGCTAGCGGGAGGGCACGAGCAGTACTTC. This sequence encodes CASSVGLAGGHEQYF.

The genes are TRBV6-4 and TRBJ2-3; D ambiguous. This CDR3 spans 13 amino acids. The germline gives CDR1 MRHNA, CDR2 SNTAGT. Trimming took off 2 bases at V and 2 bases at J, with 5 bases between the two ends. The CDR3 DNA reads TGTGCCAGCAGTGACAGGGCCACAGATACGCAGTATTTT. Protein sequence: CASSDRATDTQYF.

The chain has TRBV2 and TRBJ1-6; TRBD1 matches 7 bases. This CDR3 has 14 residues. Germline CDR1 reads SNHLY; CDR2 reads FYNNEI. V shed 8 bases, J shed 5 bases, and the junction held 6 bases outside the gene matches. The CDR3 loop reads CASHRTGNNSPLHF. Written as DNA, the CDR3 is TGTGCCAGCCATAGGACAGGCAATAATTCACCCCTCCACTTT.

This clone turned up a few times. The gene calls are TRBV27 and TRBJ1-1; 12 nucleotides line up with TRBD1. Looked up from germline, CDR1 is MNHEY and CDR2 is SMNVEV (reference sequence). Trimming cost V 5 bases and J 8 bases; bases outside gene matches: 3. CDR3 length: 13 amino acids. The CDR3 coding sequence is TGTGCCAGCAGTGGGACAGGGGGCTGGGAAGCTTTCTTT. Its protein is CASSGTGGWEAFF.

Written as DNA, the CDR3 is TGCGCCAGCAGCTTCCTAGCGGGAGGGAGTACAGATACGCAGTATTTT. Translating gives CASSFLAGGSTDTQYF. The chain is built from TRBV5-1 and TRBJ2-3, with TRBD2 matching over 12 bases. CDR1 and CDR2 from the germline V gene are SGHRS and YFSETQ. This CDR3 is 16 amino acids long. The V segment lost 2 bases and the J segment 3 bases; nucleotides outside the gene matches: 4.

This chain uses TRBV6-1 with TRBJ1-2, with TRBD1 matching 7 bases. The V and J ends lost 4 bases and 5 bases, in that order; junction bases with no gene match: 7. Per germline, CDR1 MNHNS and CDR2 SASEGT. The CDR3 length is 14 residues. DNA of the CDR3: TGTGCCAGCAGTGGACAGGGCCCGGGTTATGGCTACACCTTC. As protein: CASSGQGPGYGYTF.

This sequence joins TRBV6-1 and TRBJ1-1, with 7 nucleotides matching TRBD1. Germline CDR1 MNHNS, CDR2 SASEGT. There are 15 residues in the CDR3. After removal of 8 bases from V and 0 bases from J, the junction contained 9 bases not matched to a gene. The CDR3 loop is CASYDRAIMNTEAFF. DNA of the CDR3: TGTGCCAGCTACGACAGGGCGATCATGAACACTGAAGCTTTCTTT.

The J gene is TRBJ1-2, the V gene TRBV10-3, with 8 bases lining up with TRBD1. Trimming at V came to 3 bases and at J to 6 bases, leaving 3 bases not matched to a gene. The CDR3 totals 13 residues. Germline CDR1 ENHRY, CDR2 SYGVKD. This chain's CDR3 is CAISDRGRDGYTF. CDR3 DNA sequence: TGTGCCATCAGTGACAGGGGGCGCGATGGCTACACCTTC.

The chain uses TRBV7-9 and TRBJ2-2, with no clear D. This CDR3 has 14 amino acids. V lost 3 bases to trimming and J lost 4 bases, with 9 bases between them. CDR1 SEHNR and CDR2 FQNEAQ come from the germline V gene (reference sequence). DNA of the CDR3: TGTGCCAGCAGCTTTGACTCACTCACCGGGGAGCTGTTTTTT. Its protein product is CASSFDSLTGELFF.

The rearrangement uses TRBV7-2 and TRBJ2-1; 8 bases map to TRBD1. Germline V gene data show CDR1 as SGHTA and CDR2 as FQGNSA. The CDR3 loop spans 15 amino acids. Germline trimming cut 5 bases from V and 3 bases from J; bases unmatched to any gene: 6. CDR3 DNA: TGTGCCAGCAGCCCTAGGACAGGGAGCTACAATGAGCAGTTCTTC. As protein: CASSPRTGSYNEQFF.

In this sample, this clone turned up once. V gene TRBV5-4 combines with J gene TRBJ2-2; possibly TRBD1 for D (5 bases). From germline, CDR1 is SGHNT and CDR2 YYREEE (reference sequence). The germline V and J ends were trimmed by 0 bases and 4 bases, with 13 bases remaining between them. The CDR3 runs 16 residues. CDR3 nucleotide sequence: TGTGCCAGCAGCTTGGGGCAGGGTAGCCGCACCGGGGAGCTGTTTTTT. Amino acids: CASSLGQGSRTGELFF.

The genes are TRBV9 and TRBJ1-1, with TRBD1 matching 8 bases. The length of the CDR3 is 18 residues. V was pared by 0 bases and J by 0 bases, with 10 bases of the junction left unmatched. The germline CDR1 and CDR2 sequences are SGDLS and YYNGEE. The CDR3 region has the DNA TGTGCCAGCAGCGTAGCAGGACAGGGTTCGATTATGAACACTGAAGCTTTCTTT. Amino acid sequence: CASSVAGQGSIMNTEAFF.

The chain carries TRBV29-1 and TRBJ1-5; no clear D gene. The CDR3 totals 12 residues. Germline CDR1 is SQVTM and CDR2 is ANQGSEA. Deletions cut 4 bases from V and 2 bases from J, with 6 bases between. The CDR3 DNA is TGCAGCGTTGGATTGGGCAATCAGCCCCAGCATTTT. Translated: CSVGLGNQPQHF.

This chain connects TRBV27 to TRBJ2-7; 10 bases are a match to TRBD2. The CDR3 is 13 amino acids. V lost 6 bases to trimming and J lost 5 bases; unmatched junction nucleotides: 4. CDR1 and CDR2 (germline): MNHEY, SMNVEV (reference sequence). CDR3 protein: CASRWTSGHEQYF. As DNA, the CDR3 is TGTGCCAGCAGATGGACTAGCGGCCACGAGCAGTACTTC.

The chain links TRBV19 to TRBJ2-4, with D tentatively TRBD1 or TRBD2 (5 bases each). The germline V gene encodes CDR1 LNHDA and CDR2 SQIVND (reference sequence). Trimming took off 5 bases at V and 0 bases at J, with 17 bases between the two ends. This CDR3 contains 17 residues. CDR3 bases: TGTGCCAGTAGTGCCGAAACCGGGACCCTAGCCAAAAACATTCAGTACTTC. Residues: CASSAETGTLAKNIQYF.

J is TRBJ2-3 and V is TRBV9; no reliable D call. Per the germline V gene, CDR1 is SGDLS and CDR2 is YYNGEE. Trimming stripped 0 bases from V and 1 base from J, with 12 bases between. The CDR3 sequence is 16 residues long. CDR3 residues: CASSVDAFSGTDTQYF. The CDR3 DNA follows: TGTGCCAGCAGCGTAGACGCTTTCTCGGGCACAGATACGCAGTATTTT.

J is TRBJ1-1 and V is TRBV5-1; D gene ambiguous. Germline CDR1 and CDR2: SGHRS and YFSETQ. The CDR3 length is 14 residues. Trimming pared 4 bases from V and 1 base from J, leaving 11 bases between. CDR3: CASSIPQANTEAFF. In DNA form, the CDR3 reads TGCGCCAGCAGCATACCCCAGGCGAACACTGAAGCTTTCTTT.

The chain combines TRBV9 with TRBJ2-3; a possible D gene is TRBD2 (6 bases). CDR3 size: 16 residues. CDR1 SGDLS and CDR2 YYNGEE come from the germline V gene. With 4 bases removed from V and 1 base from J, the gap between germline ends came to 16 bases. CDR3 nucleotides: TGTGCCAGCAGCCCTGGCGCTAGCGACGGCACAGATACGCAGTATTTT. Translated, it gives CASSPGASDGTDTQYF.

The table lists this clone with a count of one. The chain has TRBV6-5 and TRBJ1-2, with D possibly being TRBD1 (5 bases). V lost 6 bases and J lost 5, with 16 bases in between. The CDR3 has 14 amino acids. Germline loops: CDR1 MNHEY, CDR2 SVGAGI. The CDR3 is CASSSMGGYYGYTF. CDR3 in DNA: TGTGCCAGCAGCTCCATGGGGGGATATTATGGCTACACCTTC.

The V gene is TRBV11-2, the J gene TRBJ2-3, with D unresolved. The CDR3 loop spans 13 amino acids. Trimming removed 5 bases at V and 11 bases at J, with 17 bases between. Per germline, CDR1 SGHAT and CDR2 FQNNGV. The CDR3 nucleotides are TGTGCCAGCAGCCCGCGAGGTTGGAGTCAGCAGTATTTT. Its protein product is CASSPRGWSQQYF.

This clone was seen once. V is TRBV9 and J is TRBJ2-3; unclear D gene. The CDR3 contains 15 residues. The germline V gene encodes CDR1 SGDLS and CDR2 YYNGEE. The ends were cut back, 0 bases at V and 1 base at J, with 9 bases in the middle. This CDR3 is CASSVGALGTDTQYF. In DNA, the CDR3 is TGTGCCAGCAGCGTAGGGGCGCTCGGCACAGATACGCAGTATTTT.

This clone has only a few counts. V gene TRBV4-1 combines with J gene TRBJ2-3; 8 bases are a match to TRBD1. Germline V CDR1 and CDR2: MGHRA, YSYEKL. This CDR3 has 18 amino acids. The V gene end was trimmed by 0 bases and the J gene end by 0 bases; junction bases not matched to a gene: 8. The CDR3 here is CASSQDGTGGASTDTQYF. DNA of the CDR3: TGCGCCAGCAGCCAAGATGGAACAGGGGGTGCTAGCACAGATACGCAGTATTTT.

This clone was counted a single time. V is TRBV6-5 and J is TRBJ2-7; 7 nucleotides match TRBD1. The CDR3 extends over 13 amino acids. V lost 5 bases, J lost 5 bases, and 6 bases stayed unmatched. Looked up from germline, CDR1 is MNHEY and CDR2 is SVGAGI. The CDR3 protein is CASSRQGSHEQYF. The CDR3, as DNA: TGTGCCAGCAGTAGACAGGGTAGCCACGAGCAGTACTTC.

The chain uses TRBV7-2 and TRBJ2-6; D call uncertain. The V gene's germline CDR1 is SGHTA and CDR2 FQGNSA. Trimming cost V 3 bases and J 2 bases, with 14 bases left between them. This CDR3 is 17 amino acids long. CDR3 nucleotide sequence: TGTGCCAGCAGCTTCCGCCTGGGGTCCACTGGGGCCAACGTCCTGACTTTC. Translation gives CASSFRLGSTGANVLTF.